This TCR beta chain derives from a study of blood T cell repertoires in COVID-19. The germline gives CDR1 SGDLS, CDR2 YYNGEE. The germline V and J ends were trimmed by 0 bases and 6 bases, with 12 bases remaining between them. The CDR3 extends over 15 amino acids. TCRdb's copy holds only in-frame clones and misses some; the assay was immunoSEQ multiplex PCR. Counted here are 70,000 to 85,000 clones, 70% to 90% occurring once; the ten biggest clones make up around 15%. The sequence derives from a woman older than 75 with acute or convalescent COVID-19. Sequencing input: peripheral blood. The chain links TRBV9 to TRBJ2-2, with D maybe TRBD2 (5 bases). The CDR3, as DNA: TGTGCCAGCAGCGTAGGGCTCCGGGGTTCCGGGGAGCTGTTTTTT. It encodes CASSVGLRGSGELFF. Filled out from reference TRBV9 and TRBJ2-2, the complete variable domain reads DSGVTQTPKHLITATGQRVTLRCSPRSGDLSVYWYQQSLDQGLQFLIQYYNGEERAKGNILERFSAQQFPDLHSELNLSSLELGDSALYFCASSVGLRGSGELFFGEGSRLTVL.